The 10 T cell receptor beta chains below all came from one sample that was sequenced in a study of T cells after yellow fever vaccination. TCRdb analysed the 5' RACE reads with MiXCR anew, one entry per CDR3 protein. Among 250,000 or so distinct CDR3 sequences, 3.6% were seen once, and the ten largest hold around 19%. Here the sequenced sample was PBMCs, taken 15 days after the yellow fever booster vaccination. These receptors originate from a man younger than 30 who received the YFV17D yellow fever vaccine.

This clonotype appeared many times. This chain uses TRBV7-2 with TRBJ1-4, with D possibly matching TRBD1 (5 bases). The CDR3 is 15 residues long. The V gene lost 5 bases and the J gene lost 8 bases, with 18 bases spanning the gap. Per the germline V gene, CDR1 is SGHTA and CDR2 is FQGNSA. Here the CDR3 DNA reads TGTGCCAGCAGCCTACTCCCCGGGACGGGGGAAAAACTGTTTTTT. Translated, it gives CASSLLPGTGEKLFF.

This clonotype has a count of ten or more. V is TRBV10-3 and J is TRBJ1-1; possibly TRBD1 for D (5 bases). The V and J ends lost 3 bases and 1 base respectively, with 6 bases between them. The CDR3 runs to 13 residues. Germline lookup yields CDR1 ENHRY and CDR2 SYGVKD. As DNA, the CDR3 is TGTGCCATCAGTGAACAGGAGAACACTGAAGCTTTCTTT. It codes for CAISEQENTEAFF.

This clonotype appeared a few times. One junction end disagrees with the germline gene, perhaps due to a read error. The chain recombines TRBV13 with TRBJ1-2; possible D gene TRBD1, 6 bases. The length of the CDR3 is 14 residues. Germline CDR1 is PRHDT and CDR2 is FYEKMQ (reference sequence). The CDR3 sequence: CASSLGRTVYGYTF. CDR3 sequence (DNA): TGTGCCAGCAGCCTAGGTCGGACAGTCTATGGCTACACCTTC.

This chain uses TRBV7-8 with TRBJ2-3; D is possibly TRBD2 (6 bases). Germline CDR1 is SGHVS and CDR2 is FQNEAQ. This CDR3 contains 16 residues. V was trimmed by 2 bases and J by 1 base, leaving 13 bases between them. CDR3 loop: CASSLLGGEGTDTQYF. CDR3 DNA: TGTGCCAGCAGCTTACTAGGCGGGGAAGGCACAGATACGCAGTATTTT.

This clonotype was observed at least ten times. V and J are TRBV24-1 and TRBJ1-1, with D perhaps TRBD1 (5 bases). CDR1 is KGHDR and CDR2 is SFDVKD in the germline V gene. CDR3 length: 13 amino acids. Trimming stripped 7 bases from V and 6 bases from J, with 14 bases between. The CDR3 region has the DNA TGTGCCACCAGGTCGCGGGTAGGGGCTGAAGCTTTCTTT. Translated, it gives CATRSRVGAEAFF.

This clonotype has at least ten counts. The CDR3 loop reads CASSLDRVVSSTQYF. The CDR3 DNA follows: TGCGCCAGCAGCTTGGACAGGGTTGTTAGTTCGACGCAGTATTTT. The V gene is TRBV5-1, the J gene TRBJ2-3; TRBD1 might be the D (6 bases). CDR3 length equals 15 residues. V was clipped by 0 bases and J by 9 bases, with 17 bases between them. CDR1 is SGHRS and CDR2 is YFSETQ in the germline V gene.

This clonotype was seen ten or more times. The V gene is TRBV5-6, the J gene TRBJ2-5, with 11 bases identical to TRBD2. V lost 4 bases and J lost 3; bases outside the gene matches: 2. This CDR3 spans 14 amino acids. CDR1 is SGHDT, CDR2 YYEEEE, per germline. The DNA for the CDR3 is TGTGCCAGCAGCCCGGGACTAGCGGAAGAGACCCAGTACTTC. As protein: CASSPGLAEETQYF.

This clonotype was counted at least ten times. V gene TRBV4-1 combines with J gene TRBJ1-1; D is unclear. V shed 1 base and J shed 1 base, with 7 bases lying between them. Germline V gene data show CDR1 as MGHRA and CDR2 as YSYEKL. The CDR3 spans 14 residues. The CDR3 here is CASSQGIANTEAFF. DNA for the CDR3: TGCGCCAGCAGCCAAGGAATAGCGAACACTGAAGCTTTCTTT.

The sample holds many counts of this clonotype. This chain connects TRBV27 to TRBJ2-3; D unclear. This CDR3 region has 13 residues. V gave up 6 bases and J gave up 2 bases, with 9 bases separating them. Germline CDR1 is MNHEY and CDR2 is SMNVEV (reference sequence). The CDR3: CASSRGFTDTQYF. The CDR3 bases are TGTGCCAGCAGCCGAGGCTTCACAGATACGCAGTATTTT.

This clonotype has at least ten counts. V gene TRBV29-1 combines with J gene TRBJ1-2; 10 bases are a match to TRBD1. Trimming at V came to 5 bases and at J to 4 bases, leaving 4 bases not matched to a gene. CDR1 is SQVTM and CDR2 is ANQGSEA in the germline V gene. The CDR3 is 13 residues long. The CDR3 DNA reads TGCAGCGTTTCCGGGACAGGGGTCTATGGCTACACCTTC. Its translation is CSVSGTGVYGYTF.